This TCR beta chain was sequenced for a study of blood T cell repertoires in COVID-19. Study context: T cells, B-cell-depleted T cells, or PBMCs provided the cDNA or gDNA that served as material.

In its sample, this clone was seen a few times. V was pared by 8 bases and J by 5 bases, with 18 bases between. Germline values: CDR1 SNHLY, CDR2 FYNNEI. This CDR3 contains 15 residues. Methods used by the authors: From reference gene primer amplification, estimates of nucleated cell counts were derived. Repertoires were generated with immunoSEQ multiplex PCR, while TCRdb's copy carries only in-frame clones and drops some. The DNA gave D and trimming, while V, J and clone size come from that table. The data contain roughly 61,000 clones, approximately 92% of them singletons. The rearrangement links TRBV2 to TRBJ2-2; the D gene is possibly TRBD2 (6 bases). Sequencing was performed on peripheral blood. The TCR was taken from a man aged 80 or over with acute or convalescent COVID-19. The CDR3 nucleotides are TGTGCCAGCCGGTATGCGGGACTCCGGACCGGGGAGCTGTTTTTT. It yields the protein CASRYAGLRTGELFF.